The rows below give T cell receptor beta chains drawn from one sample of a study of T cell repertoires in cytomegalovirus infection. One entry per CDR3 protein, called by TCRdb with MiXCR from the reads. The sample contains 70,000 or so distinct CDR3 sequences, around 27% of which appear only once. These receptors have no known antigen. Sequencing was performed on CD8+ T cells from cultured PBMCs, taken from culture after CMV antigen stimulation. Every receptor here comes from a human donor in good health (CMV status not recorded). Some clones in this sample may be carry-over from other donors' samples. Both conserved end residues are part of each CDR3. The order of the fields is V gene, D gene, clone size, J gene, CDR3 DNA, CDR3 protein. A D gene is named only where the DNA matches it firmly. Not all rows give a size; the values are once, few, many and, for expanded clones, a class.

V: TRBV7-6
D: TRBD1
size: few
J: TRBJ2-7
DNA: TGTGCCAGCAGCATACAGGGGCGCTCCTACGAGCAGTACTTC
CDR3: CASSIQGRSYEQYF

V: TRBV4-1
D: NA
size: NA
J: TRBJ2-7
DNA: TGCGCCAGCAGCCATCCCCGGGGTGACTACGAGCAGTACTTC
CDR3: CASSHPRGDYEQYF

V: TRBV7-2
D: NA
size: many
J: TRBJ2-7
DNA: TGTGCCAGCAGCTTAGCGGGAGGAATCCACGAGCAGTACTTC
CDR3: CASSLAGGIHEQYF

V: TRBV19
D: NA
size: few
J: TRBJ1-3
DNA: TGTGCCAGTTCCCCCGATGGGAGGCGAAGAAACACCATATATTTT
CDR3: CASSPDGRRRNTIYF

V: TRBV5-5
D: TRBD1
size: NA
J: TRBJ1-1
DNA: TGTGCCAGCAGGCAAGGACAGGGTTCTTTCTTT
CDR3: CASRQGQGSFF

V: TRBV7-6
D: TRBD2
size: NA
J: TRBJ2-7
DNA: TGTGCCAGCAGCTTAGCGGGAGGGCGTGAGCAGTACTTC
CDR3: CASSLAGGREQYF

V: TRBV6-2/TRBV6-3
D: NA
size: many
J: TRBJ1-1
DNA: TGTGCCAGCAGTTATGGAGGTGTGGGGATGAACACTGAAGCTTTCTTT
CDR3: CASSYGGVGMNTEAFF

V: TRBV28
D: TRBD2
size: NA
J: TRBJ2-2
DNA: TGTGCCAGCAGTCACTCCTACGGGACTAGCGGGGGGGGTGCCGGGGAGCTGTTTTTT
CDR3: CASSHSYGTSGGGAGELFF

V: TRBV27
D: NA
size: NA
J: TRBJ2-7
DNA: TGTGCCAGCAGTTACAGGAGCTCCTACGAGCAGTACTTC
CDR3: CASSYRSSYEQYF

V: TRBV19
D: TRBD2
size: NA
J: TRBJ2-1
DNA: TGTGCCAGTAGCCCCCCTAGCGGGGTCTCCTACAATGAGCAGTTCTTC
CDR3: CASSPPSGVSYNEQFF

V: TRBV7-2
D: TRBD2
size: many
J: TRBJ2-3
DNA: TGTGCCAGCAGCTTAAGGCGGCGGGGGGTTAGCACAGATACGCAGTATTTT
CDR3: CASSLRRRGVSTDTQYF

V: TRBV10-3
D: NA
size: medium-sized
J: TRBJ1-1
DNA: TGTGCCATCCGAGACATGAACACTGAAGCTTTCTTT
CDR3: CAIRDMNTEAFF

V: TRBV7-8
D: TRBD1
size: NA
J: TRBJ1-4
DNA: TGTGCCAGCAGCTTACGTCGGACAGGCGAAAAACTGTTTTTT
CDR3: CASSLRRTGEKLFF

V: TRBV11-2
D: NA
size: few
J: TRBJ1-6
DNA: TGTGCCAGCAGCTTAGCGGACAGATATAATTCACCCCTCCACTTT
CDR3: CASSLADRYNSPLHF

V: TRBV4-3
D: TRBD1
size: NA
J: TRBJ2-1
DNA: TGCGCCAGCAGCCGTGGACAGGGGCGGTATGAGCAGTTCTTC
CDR3: CASSRGQGRYEQFF

V: TRBV4-2
D: NA
size: NA
J: TRBJ1-5
DNA: TGTGCCAGCAGCCAGGACAGCTATCAGCCCCAGCATTTT
CDR3: CASSQDSYQPQHF

V: TRBV5-3
D: NA
size: few
J: TRBJ2-1
DNA: TGTGCCAGCAGCTATGACGGTTCTGAGCAGTTCTTC
CDR3: CASSYDGSEQFF

V: TRBV20-1
D: NA
size: NA
J: TRBJ2-3
DNA: TGCAGTGCGAGAAGGACTCCTCCATCGACTAGTTCAGATACGCAGTATTTT
CDR3: CSARRTPPSTSSDTQYF

V: TRBV20-1
D: NA
size: NA
J: TRBJ1-1
DNA: TGCAGTGCGGGTCAGTTTCGGACCATAGGGAGGAACACTGAAGCTTTCTTT
CDR3: CSAGQFRTIGRNTEAFF

V: TRBV19
D: NA
size: few
J: TRBJ2-1
DNA: TGTGCCTCAAACGGGGGCCTAATCTTCCCAAACAATGAGCAGTTCTTC
CDR3: CASNGGLIFPNNEQFF

V: TRBV28
D: TRBD1
size: few
J: TRBJ2-7
DNA: TGTGCCAGCAGTCCCGGGACAGGGGACTCCTACGAGCAGTACTTC
CDR3: CASSPGTGDSYEQYF

V: TRBV4-3
D: NA
size: NA
J: TRBJ2-1
DNA: TGCGCCAGCAGCCAGTCTGGGGCCTACAATGAGCAGTTCTTC
CDR3: CASSQSGAYNEQFF

V: TRBV7-6
D: NA
size: few
J: TRBJ2-7
DNA: TGTGCCAGCAGCGCCCGACTAGGGGGAAGCGAGCAGTACTTC
CDR3: CASSARLGGSEQYF

V: TRBV7-2
D: NA
size: many
J: TRBJ2-7
DNA: TGTGCCAGCAGCTTAGTATCGGGGGCCTACGAGCAGTACTTC
CDR3: CASSLVSGAYEQYF

V: TRBV5-1
D: NA
size: NA
J: TRBJ2-1
DNA: TGCGCCAGCAGCTTAGAGACAGGCAGCAGCTCCTACAATGAGCAGTTCTTC
CDR3: CASSLETGSSSYNEQFF

V: TRBV5-4
D: TRBD2
size: NA
J: TRBJ2-7
DNA: TGTGCCAGCAGCTTCGGGGGGAGTACCTACGAGCAGTACTTC
CDR3: CASSFGGSTYEQYF

V: TRBV9
D: TRBD2
size: NA
J: TRBJ2-1
DNA: TGTGCCAGCAGCGTAGAGAGGACTAGCGGGGTTGAGCAGTTCTTC
CDR3: CASSVERTSGVEQFF

V: TRBV20-1
D: TRBD2
size: many
J: TRBJ2-3
DNA: TGCAGTGCGAGTGAGGCGGGAGGGGCAGATACGCAGTATTTT
CDR3: CSASEAGGADTQYF

V: TRBV6-6
D: NA
size: NA
J: TRBJ2-7
DNA: TGTGCCAGCTCGGGGGACCTCTCCTACGAGCAGTACTTC
CDR3: CASSGDLSYEQYF

V: TRBV5-1
D: TRBD1
size: few
J: TRBJ1-1
DNA: TGCGCCAGCAGCTTCAGGGGGACGAACACTGAAGCTTTCTTT
CDR3: CASSFRGTNTEAFF

V: TRBV19
D: TRBD2
size: few
J: TRBJ2-1
DNA: TGTGCCAGTAGTATCGGGACTAGCTCATACAATGAGCAGTTCTTC
CDR3: CASSIGTSSYNEQFF

V: TRBV11-2
D: NA
size: many
J: TRBJ2-2
DNA: TGTGCCAGCAGCCCCACGGGCGGGACAACATACAACACCGGGGAGCTGTTTTTT
CDR3: CASSPTGGTTYNTGELFF

V: TRBV6-6
D: TRBD2
size: few
J: TRBJ2-3
DNA: TGTGCCAGCATCCCGACTAGCGTTAGCACAGATACGCAGTATTTT
CDR3: CASIPTSVSTDTQYF

V: TRBV6-6
D: NA
size: few
J: TRBJ2-1
DNA: TGTGCCAGCTCTGGCCCTCCTGCGAGCTCCTACAATGAGCAGTTCTTC
CDR3: CASSGPPASSYNEQFF

V: TRBV27
D: NA
size: NA
J: TRBJ1-1
DNA: TGTGCCAGCAGTTTAGCCTCAATGAACACTGAAGCTTTCTTT
CDR3: CASSLASMNTEAFF

V: TRBV11-2
D: TRBD2
size: NA
J: TRBJ2-3
DNA: TGTGCCAGCAGCTTAGCGGGGGGGTTCACAGATACGCAGTATTTT
CDR3: CASSLAGGFTDTQYF

V: TRBV5-1
D: NA
size: NA
J: TRBJ1-4
DNA: TGCGCCAGCAGCTGGACGGGCTCCCGGCGTGAAAAACTGTTTTTT
CDR3: CASSWTGSRREKLFF

V: TRBV10-3
D: NA
size: many
J: TRBJ1-1
DNA: TGTGCCATCAGTGAGGCGGGGGGGAACACTGAAGCTTTCTTT
CDR3: CAISEAGGNTEAFF

V: TRBV30
D: NA
size: NA
J: TRBJ2-3
DNA: TGTGCCTGGTCGGTATCAGATACGCAGTATTTT
CDR3: CAWSVSDTQYF

V: TRBV4-1
D: NA
size: many
J: TRBJ2-3
DNA: TGCGCCAGCAGCCAAGATAAGTTCGAGCGGAGCACAGATACGCAGTATTTT
CDR3: CASSQDKFERSTDTQYF

V: TRBV3-1
D: NA
size: few
J: TRBJ2-5
DNA: TGTGCCAGCAGCCAAGGACAGCTACCCCAAGAGACCCAGTACTTC
CDR3: CASSQGQLPQETQYF

V: TRBV6-5
D: TRBD1
size: once
J: TRBJ1-5
DNA: TGTGCCAACAGTCACCTCCGGGACAGATGGAATCAGCCCCAGCATTTT
CDR3: CANSHLRDRWNQPQHF

V: TRBV7-8
D: TRBD1
size: NA
J: TRBJ1-6
DNA: TGTGCCAGCAGCTTATCCACGGCAGGGGGTAATTCACCCCTCCACTTT
CDR3: CASSLSTAGGNSPLHF

V: TRBV19
D: NA
size: NA
J: TRBJ1-5
DNA: TGTGCCAGTAGTATCGGGAGAATAATGGGTCAGCCCCAGCATTTT
CDR3: CASSIGRIMGQPQHF

V: TRBV7-3
D: NA
size: NA
J: TRBJ2-3
DNA: TGTGCCAGCAGCCCGGCGAGCACAGATACGCAGTATTTT
CDR3: CASSPASTDTQYF

V: TRBV5-1
D: TRBD1
size: NA
J: TRBJ1-1
DNA: TGCGCCAGCAGCTTAGGGACAGGGTCTGAGTTGGGGAACACTGAAGCTTTCTTT
CDR3: CASSLGTGSELGNTEAFF

V: TRBV28
D: NA
size: NA
J: TRBJ2-7
DNA: TGTGCCAGCACCCCGCGGAGCGACCACGAGCAGTACTTC
CDR3: CASTPRSDHEQYF

V: TRBV3-1
D: TRBD2
size: few
J: TRBJ2-2
DNA: TGTGCCAGCAGCCACGCGGGGGGGCCCACCGGGGAGCTGTTTTTT
CDR3: CASSHAGGPTGELFF

V: TRBV19
D: NA
size: NA
J: TRBJ2-3
DNA: TGTGACAGTAGTATGGTTAGGAGTTCCACAGATACGCAGTATTTT
CDR3: CDSSMVRSSTDTQYF

V: TRBV12-3/TRBV12-4
D: NA
size: NA
J: TRBJ1-3
DNA: TGTGCCAGCAGGGACTTACAGGGCATCTCTGGAAACACCATATATTTT
CDR3: CASRDLQGISGNTIYF

V: TRBV4-3
D: NA
size: NA
J: TRBJ1-1
DNA: TGCGCCAGCAGCCAAGATCGAGGGAACACTGAAGCTTTCTTT
CDR3: CASSQDRGNTEAFF

V: TRBV7-8
D: TRBD1
size: many
J: TRBJ1-1
DNA: TGTGCCAGCAGCTCGGGGACAGGGACGGTTGACACTGAAGCTTTCTTT
CDR3: CASSSGTGTVDTEAFF

V: TRBV20-1
D: TRBD2
size: many
J: TRBJ2-7
DNA: TGCAGTGCTAGACCACGGGGACTAGCGGGAGGTTTTCACGGGTACGAGCAGTACTTC
CDR3: CSARPRGLAGGFHGYEQYF